Listed below are T cell receptor beta chains from one sample, sequenced in a study of T cell responses to AZD1222 COVID-19 vaccine. The data were produced by immunoSEQ multiplex PCR, yet TCRdb's version contains in-frame clones alone and is incomplete. The table records tens of thousands of clones, around four fifths of them present only once. The sample in question was peripheral blood, obtained on day 0 of AZD1222 vaccination. These receptors were collected from an adult in good health. Each CDR3 is given with its conserved first and last residue. A D gene is named only where the DNA matches it firmly. Clone size is shown for a subset of rows, as once, few, many or a class of expanded clone.

v_call,clone_size,j_call,d_call,cdr3_aa,cdr3_nt
TRBV9,.,TRBJ2-1,TRBD2,CASSTRGDSYNEQFF,TGTGCCAGCAGCACGCGGGGGGACTCCTACAATGAGCAGTTCTTC
TRBV5-6,.,TRBJ1-1,.,CASSWGITEPRAFF,TGTGCCAGCAGCTGGGGAATAACAGAGCCCAGAGCTTTCTTT
TRBV5-1,.,TRBJ1-2,TRBD1,CASSGDSGGGYYGYTF,TGCGCCAGCAGCGGGGATTCAGGGGGCGGCTACTATGGCTACACCTTC
TRBV7-9,.,TRBJ1-5,.,CASSFLREDQPQHF,TGTGCCAGCAGCTTCCTTAGGGAGGATCAGCCCCAGCATTTT
TRBV5-4,.,TRBJ1-4,TRBD1,CASSNRWTGDEKLFF,TGTGCCAGCAGCAATCGGTGGACAGGGGACGAAAAACTGTTTTTT
TRBV3-1/TRBV3-2,once,TRBJ2-2,.,CASSQDRASNTGELFF,TGTGCCAGCAGCCAAGATCGTGCCTCAAACACCGGGGAGCTGTTTTTT
TRBV7-8,.,TRBJ1-5,.,CASSLEVSNQPQHF,TGTGCCAGCAGCTTAGAGGTGAGCAATCAGCCCCAGCATTTT
TRBV9,.,TRBJ2-3,TRBD2,CASSVVASGGGTDTQYF,TGTGCCAGCAGCGTAGTTGCTAGCGGGGGGGGCACAGATACGCAGTATTTT
TRBV2,.,TRBJ2-5,.,CASSLLGNGETQYF,TGTGCCAGCAGTCTCCTAGGGAATGGAGAGACCCAGTACTTC
TRBV4-2,.,TRBJ1-2,TRBD1,CASSQSTGQADGYTF,TGTGCCAGCAGCCAATCGACAGGACAGGCGGATGGCTACACCTTC
TRBV7-8,.,TRBJ2-7,.,CASSPGRGRVWLEQYF,TGTGCCAGCAGCCCGGGCCGGGGTCGCGTTTGGCTCGAGCAGTACTTC
TRBV5-1,.,TRBJ1-2,.,CASSSQGSYGYTF,TGCGCCAGCAGCTCACAGGGAAGCTATGGCTACACCTTC
TRBV12-3/TRBV12-4,.,TRBJ1-5,.,CASSFALNQPQHF,TGTGCCAGCAGTTTTGCCCTCAACCAGCCCCAGCATTTT
TRBV5-1,.,TRBJ1-5,.,CASSPWAGSNQPQHF,TGCGCCAGCAGCCCCTGGGCGGGTAGCAATCAGCCCCAGCATTTT
TRBV3-1/TRBV3-2,.,TRBJ1-1,.,CASSPWVVNTEAFF,TGTGCCAGCAGCCCGTGGGTAGTGAACACTGAAGCTTTCTTT
TRBV7-9,.,TRBJ2-3,.,CASSLRVGPDTQYF,TGTGCCAGCAGCTTACGGGTTGGCCCAGATACGCAGTATTTT
TRBV19,.,TRBJ1-1,.,CASSMGFRGTEAFF,TGTGCCAGTAGTATGGGCTTTAGAGGCACTGAAGCTTTCTTT
TRBV5-4,.,TRBJ2-1,TRBD1,CASSLGQGRNEQFF,TGTGCCAGCAGCTTGGGACAGGGGAGGAATGAGCAGTTCTTC
TRBV5-1,.,TRBJ1-1,.,CASSATDSATEAFF,TGCGCCAGCAGCGCCACTGACAGCGCCACTGAAGCTTTCTTT
TRBV4-3,.,TRBJ2-1,TRBD2,CASSRETSGGFWEQFF,TGCGCCAGCAGTCGCGAAACTAGCGGGGGGTTTTGGGAGCAGTTCTTC
TRBV27,.,TRBJ2-7,.,CASSLMAGSSYEQYF,TGTGCCAGCAGTTTAATGGCAGGGTCCTCCTACGAGCAGTACTTC
TRBV3-1/TRBV3-2,few,TRBJ2-5,.,CASSQAVRSAETQYF,TGTGCCAGCAGCCAAGCGGTCAGGAGCGCAGAGACCCAGTACTTC
TRBV9,once,TRBJ1-2,.,CASSVEGRPNYGYTF,TGTGCCAGCAGCGTAGAGGGGCGCCCTAACTATGGCTACACCTTC
TRBV6-1,.,TRBJ2-2,TRBD1,CASSEIPQGAVTGELFF,TGTGCCAGCAGTGAAATTCCGCAGGGGGCGGTCACCGGGGAGCTGTTTTTT
TRBV6-5,.,TRBJ2-5,.,CASSESLDGTGTQYF,TGTGCCAGCAGCGAGAGCCTCGACGGAACAGGGACCCAGTACTTC
TRBV28,.,TRBJ1-2,.,CASWMNYGYTF,TGTGCCAGCTGGATGAACTATGGCTACACCTTC
TRBV5-6,.,TRBJ2-1,TRBD1,CASSLVTGGRFVEQFF,TGTGCCAGCAGCTTGGTGACAGGGGGCAGGTTTGTTGAGCAGTTCTTC
TRBV2,.,TRBJ2-1,TRBD2,CASRRGSSYNEQFF,TGTGCCAGCAGGCGGGGGAGCTCCTACAATGAGCAGTTCTTC
TRBV7-6,.,TRBJ2-1,.,CASSLDGSSYNEQFF,TGTGCCAGCAGCTTGGACGGGAGCTCCTACAATGAGCAGTTCTTC
TRBV5-8,.,TRBJ1-2,TRBD1,CASSWGTAASNYGYTF,TGTGCCAGCAGCTGGGGGACAGCCGCCTCTAACTATGGCTACACCTTC
TRBV27,few,TRBJ2-7,TRBD1,CASSLSYPPGQGSHEQYF,TGTGCCAGCAGTTTATCCTACCCTCCGGGACAGGGGTCTCACGAGCAGTACTTC
TRBV13,.,TRBJ1-4,.,CASSLRQGFNEKLFF,TGTGCCAGCAGCTTAAGGCAGGGGTTTAATGAAAAACTGTTTTTT